These 20 T cell receptor beta chains share one sample of origin, sequenced in a study of CD8+ T cells in alopecia areata. Extracted RNA was reverse transcribed, and the resulting cDNA served as sequencing template. Using immunoSEQ multiplex PCR, the repertoire was profiled, and TCRdb retains in-frame clones only, with some absent. Of 120,000 to 150,000 clones in the sample, approximately 56% were seen once. Source material: CD8+ T cells sorted from blood. The receptors derive from a human donor in good health.

The CDR3 coding sequence is TGCGCCAGCAGCCAAGCGGTGGCGGGCCAAAGCTCCTACGAGCAGTACTTC. As protein: CASSQAVAGQSSYEQYF. The chain joins TRBV4-1 to TRBJ2-7; possible D gene TRBD2, 5 bases. Trimming took 1 base from V and 0 from J, leaving 16 bases between them. The CDR3 loop spans 17 amino acids. Looked up from germline, CDR1 is MGHRA and CDR2 is YSYEKL.

This chain uses TRBV9 with TRBJ2-7; TRBD1 agrees at 8 bases. Trimming removed 0 bases from V and 2 bases from J; junction bases left unmatched: 7. Per the germline V gene, CDR1 is SGDLS and CDR2 is YYNGEE. CDR3 length equals 16 residues. CDR3 amino acids: CASSVAPDRGTYEQYF. The DNA of the CDR3 is TGTGCCAGCAGCGTAGCCCCCGACAGGGGCACCTACGAGCAGTACTTC.

The J gene is TRBJ2-7, the V gene TRBV30; possible D gene TRBD2, 6 bases. The germline V and J ends were trimmed by 0 bases and 3 bases, with 9 bases remaining between them. The CDR3 runs 13 residues. Germline CDR1 GTSNPN, CDR2 SVGIG (reference sequence). The CDR3 nucleotides are TGTGCCTGGAGTGTGGGACTTGGCTACGAGCAGTACTTC. Its translation is CAWSVGLGYEQYF.

The chain joins TRBV12-5 to TRBJ2-1; D remains ambiguous. Germline V lookup: CDR1 LGHNT, CDR2 FRNRAP. V shed 3 bases and J shed 9 bases, with 6 bases lying between them. This CDR3 contains 11 residues. CDR3 region: CASGFGSEQFF. DNA of the CDR3: TGTGCTAGTGGTTTTGGATCTGAGCAGTTCTTC.

There are a few counts of this clone. The chain carries TRBV29-1 and TRBJ2-1; D not certain. Germline V gene data show CDR1 as SQVTM and CDR2 as ANQGSEA. This CDR3 region has 12 residues. With 0 bases removed from V and 9 bases from J, the gap between germline ends came to 9 bases. The CDR3 coding sequence is TGCAGCGTTGAAGAGGGTACCGTTGAGCAGTTCTTC. Translating it yields CSVEEGTVEQFF.

The chain uses TRBV15 and TRBJ2-4, with 7 bases aligning to TRBD1. Germline trimming cut 8 bases from V and 8 bases from J; bases unmatched to any gene: 6. Germline V lookup: CDR1 LNHNV, CDR2 YYDKDF (reference sequence). The CDR3 spans 12 residues. CDR3: CATGQASDIQYF. CDR3 in DNA: TGTGCCACCGGACAGGCCTCGGACATTCAGTACTTC.

J is TRBJ1-5 and V is TRBV28; no reliable D call. Trimming shortened V by 7 bases and J by 3 bases, and 13 bases separated the two germline ends. CDR3 size: 14 residues. The germline V gene encodes CDR1 MDHEN and CDR2 SYDVKM. CDR3 loop: CASIREQDNQPQHF. The CDR3, as DNA: TGTGCCAGCATAAGGGAACAAGACAATCAGCCCCAGCATTTT.

As regards this clone: Distinct nucleotide sequences in the sample also encode this CDR3. The rearrangement joins TRBV29-1 to TRBJ2-1; D ambiguous. The V and J ends lost 4 bases and 7 bases respectively, with 5 bases between them. CDR1 and CDR2 from the germline V gene are SQVTM and ANQGSEA. The CDR3 totals 10 residues. CDR3 region: CSVVGNEQFF. The CDR3 bases are TGCAGCGTTGTAGGGAATGAGCAGTTCTTC.

This clone turned up a few times. CDR3 loop: CASSLTRIRTEQFF. The CDR3 nucleotides read TGTGCCAGCAGTTTAACTAGAATTCGCACTGAGCAGTTCTTC. The chain recombines TRBV27 with TRBJ2-1, with a weak D call TRBD2 (5 bases). Germline CDR1 reads MNHEY; CDR2 reads SMNVEV (reference sequence). This CDR3 region has 14 residues. Trimming took 2 bases from V and 9 from J, leaving 14 bases between them.

The table lists this clone with a few counts. This chain connects TRBV29-1 to TRBJ2-2, with D unclear. Per the germline V gene, CDR1 is SQVTM and CDR2 is ANQGSEA. V shed 2 bases and J shed 11 bases, with 18 bases lying between them. The CDR3 contains 14 residues. CDR3 coding DNA: TGCAGCGTTGAACTGGGCTACAAGACTGGTGAGCTGTTTTTT. Its translation is CSVELGYKTGELFF.

This sequence joins TRBV5-1 and TRBJ2-7; the match to TRBD2 covers 14 bases. Germline loops: CDR1 SGHRS, CDR2 YFSETQ. The CDR3 covers 16 residues. Unmatched junction bases numbered 5, after V lost 4 bases and J lost 2 bases. CDR3 sequence: CASSPTGLAGAYEQYF. CDR3 in DNA: TGCGCCAGCAGCCCTACGGGACTAGCGGGAGCCTACGAGCAGTACTTC. Full variable domain (missing parts from reference TRBV5-1 and TRBJ2-7): KAGVTQTPRYLIKTRGQQVTLSCSPISGHRSVSWYQQTPGQGLQFLFEYFSETQRNKGNFPGRFSGRQFSNSRSEMNVSTLELGDSALYLCASSPTGLAGAYEQYFGPGTRLTVT.

This clone occurred a few times. The chain combines TRBV29-1 with TRBJ2-3; D may be TRBD1 (5 bases). Trimming cost V 4 bases and J 6 bases, with 17 bases left between them. Germline V gene data show CDR1 as SQVTM and CDR2 as ANQGSEA. The CDR3 covers 14 residues. CDR3 DNA sequence: TGCAGCGTTGCGCCCGTCTCAGGGTTTGATACGCAGTATTTT. Translated, it gives CSVAPVSGFDTQYF.

As for this clone: Other DNA sequences from this sample encode an identical CDR3 as well. The rearrangement links TRBV5-6 to TRBJ2-7, with D unclear. V was trimmed by 4 bases and J by 2 bases, leaving 4 bases between them. The CDR3 is made up of 11 amino acids. Germline V gene sequence: CDR1 SGHDT, CDR2 YYEEEE. The CDR3 loop is CASSSTYEQYF. CDR3 in DNA: TGTGCCAGCAGCAGTACCTACGAGCAGTACTTC.

The chain carries TRBV29-1 and TRBJ2-5; D unresolved. This CDR3 region has 10 residues. The germline V gene encodes CDR1 SQVTM and CDR2 ANQGSEA. V was shortened by 3 bases and J by 5 bases, with 4 bases between the two germline ends. CDR3 sequence reads: CSVDSETQYF. CDR3 DNA: TGCAGCGTTGATTCGGAGACCCAGTACTTC.

The chain recombines TRBV4-1 with TRBJ2-7; D might be TRBD1 (5 bases). Germline V gene sequence: CDR1 MGHRA, CDR2 YSYEKL. V was trimmed by 2 bases and J by 5 bases, leaving 13 bases between them. This CDR3 contains 14 residues. The CDR3 is CASSQTVGAHEQYF. CDR3 sequence (DNA): TGCGCCAGCAGCCAAACTGTAGGGGCCCACGAGCAGTACTTC.

The V and J genes are TRBV6-4 and TRBJ2-7, with 8 positions matching TRBD2. There are 17 residues in the CDR3. Germline-derived CDR1 and CDR2 are MRHNA and SNTAGT. V was pared by 2 bases and J by 7 bases, with 16 bases of the junction left unmatched. CDR3 in amino acids: CASSDPRFSGTFCEQYF. In DNA form, the CDR3 reads TGTGCCAGCAGTGACCCACGATTTAGCGGGACCTTTTGTGAGCAGTACTTC.

V and J are TRBV9 and TRBJ2-5; 7 bases agree with TRBD2. The ends lost 3 bases at V and 4 bases at J; junction bases unmatched: 3. CDR1 and CDR2 from the germline V gene are SGDLS and YYNGEE. The CDR3 extends over 13 amino acids. CDR3 protein: CASSGTSAETQYF. The CDR3 DNA is TGTGCCAGCAGCGGAACTAGCGCAGAGACCCAGTACTTC.

A remark on this clone: One end of the junction fails to match germline, which may point to a read error. CDR3 protein: CASSLTAGSQETQYF. Here the CDR3 DNA reads TGTGCTAGCAGCCTAACGGCCGGGAGTCAAGAGACCCAGTACTTC. V and J are TRBV7-7 and TRBJ2-5, with a tentative D call TRBD2 (6 bases). Germline V gives CDR1 SSHAT, CDR2 FNYEAQ (reference sequence). There are 15 residues in the CDR3.

The chain links TRBV30 to TRBJ2-2; 14 bases match TRBD2. Germline loops: CDR1 GTSNPN, CDR2 SVGIG (reference sequence). The CDR3 is made up of 18 amino acids. After removal of 2 bases from V and 3 bases from J, the junction contained 8 bases not matched to a gene. The CDR3 DNA follows: TGTGCCTGGAGTCCTGGGACTAGCGGGAGTGTGGACACCGGGGAGCTGTTTTTT. Protein: CAWSPGTSGSVDTGELFF.

The table lists this clone with a few counts. This sequence joins TRBV29-1 and TRBJ2-1, with a tentative D call TRBD1 (5 bases). Looked up from germline, CDR1 is SQVTM and CDR2 is ANQGSEA. This CDR3 region has 12 residues. The ends were cut back, 5 bases at V and 6 bases at J, with 11 bases in the middle. This CDR3 reads CSVPDSPNEQFF. Here the CDR3 DNA reads TGCAGCGTTCCTGACAGTCCCAATGAGCAGTTCTTC.